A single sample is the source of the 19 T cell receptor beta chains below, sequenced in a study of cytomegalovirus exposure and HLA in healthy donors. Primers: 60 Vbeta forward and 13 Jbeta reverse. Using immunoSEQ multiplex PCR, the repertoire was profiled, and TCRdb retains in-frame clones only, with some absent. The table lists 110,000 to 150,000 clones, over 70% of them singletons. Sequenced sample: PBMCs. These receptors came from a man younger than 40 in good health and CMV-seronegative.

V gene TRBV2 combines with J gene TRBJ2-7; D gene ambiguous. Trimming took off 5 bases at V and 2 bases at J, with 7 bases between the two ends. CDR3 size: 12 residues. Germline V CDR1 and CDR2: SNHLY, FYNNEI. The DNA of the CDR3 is TGTGCCAGCAGTCGTTCTCCCTACGAGCAGTACTTC. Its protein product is CASSRSPYEQYF.

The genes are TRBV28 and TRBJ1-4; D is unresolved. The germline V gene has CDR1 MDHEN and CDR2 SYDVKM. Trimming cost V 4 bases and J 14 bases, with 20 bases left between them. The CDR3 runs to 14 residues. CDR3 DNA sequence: TGTGCCAGCAGTTCCTCTCCGGCGGGAGGTTCCCTGTTTTTT. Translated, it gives CASSSSPAGGSLFF.

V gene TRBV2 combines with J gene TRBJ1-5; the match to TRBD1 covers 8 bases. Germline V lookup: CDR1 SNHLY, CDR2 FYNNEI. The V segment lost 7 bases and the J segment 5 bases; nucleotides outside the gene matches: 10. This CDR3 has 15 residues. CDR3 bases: TGTGCCAGCAATAGACAGGGGCGAGTTGATCAGCCCCAGCATTTT. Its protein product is CASNRQGRVDQPQHF.

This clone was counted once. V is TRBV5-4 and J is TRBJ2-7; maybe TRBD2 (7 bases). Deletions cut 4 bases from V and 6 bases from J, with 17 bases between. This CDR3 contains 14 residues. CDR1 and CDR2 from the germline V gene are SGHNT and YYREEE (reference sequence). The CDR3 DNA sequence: TGTGCCAGCAGCATTCGGGGGGCGAGTGGCGAGCAGTACTTC. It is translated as CASSIRGASGEQYF.

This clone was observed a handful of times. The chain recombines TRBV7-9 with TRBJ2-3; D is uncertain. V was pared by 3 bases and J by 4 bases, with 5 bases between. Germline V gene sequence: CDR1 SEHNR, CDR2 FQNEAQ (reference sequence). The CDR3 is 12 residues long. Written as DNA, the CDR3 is TGTGCCAGCAGCTTCCATTCAGATACGCAGTATTTT. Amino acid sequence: CASSFHSDTQYF.

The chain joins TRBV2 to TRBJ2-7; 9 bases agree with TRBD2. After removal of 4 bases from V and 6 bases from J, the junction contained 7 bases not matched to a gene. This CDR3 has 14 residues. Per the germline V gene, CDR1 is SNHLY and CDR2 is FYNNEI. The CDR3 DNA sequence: TGTGCCAGCAGTGGGGTTAGCGGGGGTGGCGAGCAGTACTTC. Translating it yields CASSGVSGGGEQYF.

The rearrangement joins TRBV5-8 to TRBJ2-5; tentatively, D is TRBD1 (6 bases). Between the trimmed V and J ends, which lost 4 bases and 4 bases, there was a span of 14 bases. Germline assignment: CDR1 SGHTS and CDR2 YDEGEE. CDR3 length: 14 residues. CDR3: CASSPRGGGETQYF. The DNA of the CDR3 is TGTGCCAGCAGCCCCAGGGGTGGGGGAGAGACCCAGTACTTC.

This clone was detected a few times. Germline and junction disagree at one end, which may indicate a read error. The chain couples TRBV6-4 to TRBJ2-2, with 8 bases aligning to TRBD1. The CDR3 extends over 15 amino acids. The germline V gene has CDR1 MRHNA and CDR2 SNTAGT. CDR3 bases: TGTGCCAGCCCGAATGGGGCAGGGGGCACTCGGGGAGCTGTTTTT. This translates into CASPNGAGGTRGAVF.

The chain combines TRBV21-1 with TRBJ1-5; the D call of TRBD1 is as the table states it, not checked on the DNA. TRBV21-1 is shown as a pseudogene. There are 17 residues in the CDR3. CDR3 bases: TGTGCCAGCAGACCGGAGGGGACAGCTTTTCCGTATCAGCCCCAGCATTTT. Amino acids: CASRPEGTAFPYQPQHF.

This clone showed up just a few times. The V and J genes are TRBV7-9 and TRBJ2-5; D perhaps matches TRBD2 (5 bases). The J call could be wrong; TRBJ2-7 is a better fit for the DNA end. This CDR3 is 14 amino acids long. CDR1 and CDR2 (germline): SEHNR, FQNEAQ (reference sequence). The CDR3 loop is CASSPSPGTYEQYF. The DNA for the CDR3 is TGTGCCAGCAGCCCGAGCCCGGGAACCTACGAGCAGTACTTC.

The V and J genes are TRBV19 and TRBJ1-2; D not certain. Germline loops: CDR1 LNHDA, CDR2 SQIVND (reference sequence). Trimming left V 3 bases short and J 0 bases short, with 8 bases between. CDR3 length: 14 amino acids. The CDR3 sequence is CASSISSTNYGYTF. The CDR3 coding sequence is TGTGCCAGTAGTATTAGTTCGACTAACTATGGCTACACCTTC.

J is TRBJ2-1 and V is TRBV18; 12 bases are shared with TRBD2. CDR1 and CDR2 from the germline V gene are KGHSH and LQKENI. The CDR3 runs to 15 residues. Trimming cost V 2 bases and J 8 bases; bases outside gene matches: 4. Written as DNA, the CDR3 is TGTGCCAGCTCACCAACGGGACTAGCGGGCGATGAGCAGTTCTTC. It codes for CASSPTGLAGDEQFF.

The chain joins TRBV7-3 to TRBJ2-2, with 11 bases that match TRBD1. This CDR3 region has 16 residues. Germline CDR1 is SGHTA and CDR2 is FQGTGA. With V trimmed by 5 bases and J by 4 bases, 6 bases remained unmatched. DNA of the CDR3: TGTGCCAGCAGCCCCCCGGGACAGGGGGTCACCGGGGAGCTGTTTTTT. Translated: CASSPPGQGVTGELFF.

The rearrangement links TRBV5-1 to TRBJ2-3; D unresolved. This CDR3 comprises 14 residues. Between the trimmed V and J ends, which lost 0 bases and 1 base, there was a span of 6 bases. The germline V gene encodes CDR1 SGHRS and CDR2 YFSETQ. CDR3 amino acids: CASSLVSGTDTQYF. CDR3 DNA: TGCGCCAGCAGCTTGGTAAGCGGCACAGATACGCAGTATTTT.

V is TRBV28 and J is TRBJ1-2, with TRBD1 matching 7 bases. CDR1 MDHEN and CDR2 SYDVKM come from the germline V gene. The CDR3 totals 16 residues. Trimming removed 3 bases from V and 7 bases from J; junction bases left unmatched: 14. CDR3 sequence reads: CASSFPSGQVHFGYTF. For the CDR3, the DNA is TGTGCCAGCAGTTTTCCCAGCGGACAGGTGCATTTTGGCTACACCTTC.

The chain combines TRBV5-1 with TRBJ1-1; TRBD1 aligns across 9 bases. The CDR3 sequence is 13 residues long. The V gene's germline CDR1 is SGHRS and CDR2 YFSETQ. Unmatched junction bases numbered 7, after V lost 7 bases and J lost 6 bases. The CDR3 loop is CASRGQGGSEAFF. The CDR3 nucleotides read TGCGCCAGCCGGGGACAGGGAGGGTCTGAAGCTTTCTTT.

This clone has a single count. CDR3 in DNA: TGTGCCAGCAGTGAAGGTAGCCTCGGGGGGTACGAGCAGTACTTC. Amino acid sequence: CASSEGSLGGYEQYF. The chain combines TRBV6-1 with TRBJ2-7; 7 bases map to TRBD2. The ends lost 1 base at V and 4 bases at J; junction bases unmatched: 7. Germline CDR1 reads MNHNS; CDR2 reads SASEGT. The length of the CDR3 is 15 residues.

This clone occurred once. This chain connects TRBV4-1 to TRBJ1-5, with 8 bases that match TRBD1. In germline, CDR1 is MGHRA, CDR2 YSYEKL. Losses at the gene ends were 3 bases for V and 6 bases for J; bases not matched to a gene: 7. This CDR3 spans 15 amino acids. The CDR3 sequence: CASSQLTGVSQPQHF. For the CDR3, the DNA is TGCGCCAGCAGCCAGTTGACAGGGGTGAGTCAGCCCCAGCATTTT.

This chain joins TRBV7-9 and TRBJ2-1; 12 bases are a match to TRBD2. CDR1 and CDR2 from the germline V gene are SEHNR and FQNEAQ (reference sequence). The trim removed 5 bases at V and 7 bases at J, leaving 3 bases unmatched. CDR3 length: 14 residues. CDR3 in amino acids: CASSPGTSGNEQFF. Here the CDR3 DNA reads TGTGCCAGCAGCCCCGGGACTAGCGGGAATGAGCAGTTCTTC.